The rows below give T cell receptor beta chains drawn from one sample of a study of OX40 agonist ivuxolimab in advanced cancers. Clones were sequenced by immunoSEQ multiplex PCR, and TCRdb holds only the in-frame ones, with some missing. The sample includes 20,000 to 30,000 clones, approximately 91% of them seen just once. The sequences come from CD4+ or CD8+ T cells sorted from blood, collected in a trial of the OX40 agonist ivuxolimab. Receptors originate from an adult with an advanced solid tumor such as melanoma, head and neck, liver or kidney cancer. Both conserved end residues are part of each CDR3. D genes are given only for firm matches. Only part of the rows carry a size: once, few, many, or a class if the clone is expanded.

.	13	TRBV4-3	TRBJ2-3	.	TGCGCCAGCAGCCCACGACTCACAGATACGCAGTATTTT	CASSPRLTDTQYF
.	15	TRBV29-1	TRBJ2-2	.	TGCAGCGTTCGGGAGAGGGGGGTAGGCACCGGGGAGCTGTTTTTT	CSVRERGVGTGELFF
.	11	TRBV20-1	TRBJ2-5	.	TGCAGTGCTAGAGATCCGGCGGTGCAGTACTTC	CSARDPAVQYF
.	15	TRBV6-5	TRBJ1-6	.	TGTGCCAGCAGTTACGGGCAGTTCTATAATTCACCCCTCCACTTT	CASSYGQFYNSPLHF
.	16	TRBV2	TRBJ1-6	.	TGTGCCAGCAAACTTGAGGGTGCAGTCTATAATTCACCCCTCCACTTT	CASKLEGAVYNSPLHF
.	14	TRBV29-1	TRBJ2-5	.	TGCAGCGTTGAATTCGGTGGGATGCAAGAGACCCAGTACTTC	CSVEFGGMQETQYF
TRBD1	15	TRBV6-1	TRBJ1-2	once	TGCGCCAGCAGCAGAGCTGGGACAGGGACATTTGGCTACACCTTC	CASSRAGTGTFGYTF
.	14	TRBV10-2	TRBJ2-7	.	TGCGCCAGCAGTGAGTCGGACCCGCCATACGAGCAGTACTTC	CASSESDPPYEQYF
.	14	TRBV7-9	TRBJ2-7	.	TGTGCCAGCGTAGGATGGGGTCGAGGCTACGAGCAGTACTTC	CASVGWGRGYEQYF
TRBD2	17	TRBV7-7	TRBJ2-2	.	TGTGCTAGCAGCCCGGGGGCGCGGGGGGCGAACACCGGGGAGCTGTTTTTT	CASSPGARGANTGELFF
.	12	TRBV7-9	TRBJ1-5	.	TGTGCCAGCAGCTTATCCCAGGGTCCCCAGCATTTT	CASSLSQGPQHF
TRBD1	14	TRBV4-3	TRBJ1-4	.	TGCGCCAGCAGCCAAAACAGGGGAAACGAAAAACTGTTTTTT	CASSQNRGNEKLFF
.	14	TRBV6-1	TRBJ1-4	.	TGTGCCAGCAGTGATTGGCACCTTAATGAAAAACTGTTTTTT	CASSDWHLNEKLFF
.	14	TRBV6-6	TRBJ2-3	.	TGTGCCAGCACGGCAGGGGCCCGCACAGATACGCAGTATTTT	CASTAGARTDTQYF
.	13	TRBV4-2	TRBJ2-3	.	TGTGCCAGCAGCCAAGACCGCACAGATACGCAGTATTTT	CASSQDRTDTQYF
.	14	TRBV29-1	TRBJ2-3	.	TGCAGCGTAACCCCCCAGCGCTCCACAGATACGCAGTATTTT	CSVTPQRSTDTQYF
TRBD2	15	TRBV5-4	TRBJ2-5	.	TGTGCCAGCAGCCCATTAGCGGGAGGGGGTGAGACCCAGTACTTC	CASSPLAGGGETQYF
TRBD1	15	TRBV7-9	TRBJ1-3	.	TGTGCCAGCAGCAACCGGGACAGTCCTGGAAACACCATATATTTT	CASSNRDSPGNTIYF
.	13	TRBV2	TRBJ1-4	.	TGTGCCAGCAGTGGGGTGGGTAATGAAAAACTGTTTTTT	CASSGVGNEKLFF
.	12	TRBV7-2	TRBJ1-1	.	TGTGCCCAGAGGGTCCTGGGGACTGAAGCTTTCTTT	CAQRVLGTEAFF
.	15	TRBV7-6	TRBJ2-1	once	TGTGCCAGCAGCTTAATTATAGGGAACCACAATGAGCAGTTCTTC	CASSLIIGNHNEQFF
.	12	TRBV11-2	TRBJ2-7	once	TGTGCCAGCAGCTCTTACAGGGACGAGCAGTACTTC	CASSSYRDEQYF
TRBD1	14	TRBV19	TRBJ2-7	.	TGTGCCAGTAGTACCTGGGACAGCACCTACGAGCAGTACTTC	CASSTWDSTYEQYF
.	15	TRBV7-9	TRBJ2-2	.	TGTGCCAGCAGCTTAGGATCCGGGAACACCGGGGAGCTGTTTTTT	CASSLGSGNTGELFF
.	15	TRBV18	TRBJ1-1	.	TGTGCCAGCTCACCGGCCTCCGGGACGAGGTCTGAAGCTTTCTTT	CASSPASGTRSEAFF
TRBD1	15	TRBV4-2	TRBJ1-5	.	TGTGCCAGCAGCCAGGGTACAGGGGAAAATCAGCCCCAGCATTTT	CASSQGTGENQPQHF
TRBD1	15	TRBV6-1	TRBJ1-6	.	TGTGCCAGCAGTACTACCGCGGGACAGGTATCACCCCTCCACTTT	CASSTTAGQVSPLHF
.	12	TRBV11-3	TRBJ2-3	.	TGTGCCAGCAGCTTGCGTGTAGATACGCAGTATTTT	CASSLRVDTQYF
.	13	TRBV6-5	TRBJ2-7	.	TGTGCCAGCAGGGGGGGACAGCCCTACGAGCAGTACTTC	CASRGGQPYEQYF
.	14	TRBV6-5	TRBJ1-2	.	TGTGCCAGCAGTCCTTCCCCAGGGTACTATGGCTACACCTTC	CASSPSPGYYGYTF
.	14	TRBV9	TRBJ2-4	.	TGTGCCAGCAGCGTGGGGGGAGCCAAAAACATTCAGTACTTC	CASSVGGAKNIQYF
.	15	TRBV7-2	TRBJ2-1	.	TGTGCCAGCAGCTTAGAAGGCGGAGCCTACAATGAGCAGTTCTTC	CASSLEGGAYNEQFF
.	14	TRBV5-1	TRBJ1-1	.	TGCGCCAGCAGCCCTTCCAGGGAGAACACTGAAGCTTTCTTT	CASSPSRENTEAFF
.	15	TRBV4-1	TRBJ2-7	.	TGCGCCAGCAGCCAAGGCCAGGGTAGTTTCTACGAGCAGTACTTC	CASSQGQGSFYEQYF
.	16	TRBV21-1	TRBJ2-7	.	TGTGCCAGCAGCAAAGGGGTAGCGGAGCCCTCCTACGAGCAGTACTTC	CASSKGVAEPSYEQYF
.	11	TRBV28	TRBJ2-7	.	TGTGCCAACAGTATTGGATACGAGCAGTACTTC	CANSIGYEQYF
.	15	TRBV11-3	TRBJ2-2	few	TGTGCCAGCAGCTTAACGGGTGTGATCACCGGGGAGCTGTTTTTT	CASSLTGVITGELFF
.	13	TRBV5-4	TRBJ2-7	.	TGTGCCAGCAGCTTTGGAACCACCTACGAGCAGTACTTC	CASSFGTTYEQYF
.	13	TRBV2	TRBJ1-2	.	TGTGCCAGCAGTCCGCAGGTGAACTATGGCTACACCTTC	CASSPQVNYGYTF
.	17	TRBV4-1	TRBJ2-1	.	TGCGCCAGCAGCCAAGGTCAATGGCAGGGCAAGGGCGATGAGCAGTTCTTC	CASSQGQWQGKGDEQFF
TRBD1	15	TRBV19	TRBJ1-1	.	TGTGCCAGTAGTATGACAGGGGTGGTGGACACTGAAGCTTTCTTT	CASSMTGVVDTEAFF
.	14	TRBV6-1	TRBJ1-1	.	TGTGCCAGCAGTGAACCGGGTTTGAACACTGAAGCTTTCTTT	CASSEPGLNTEAFF
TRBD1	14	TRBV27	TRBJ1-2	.	TGTGCCAGCAGTACGGACAGGGGAATCTATGGCTACACCTTC	CASSTDRGIYGYTF
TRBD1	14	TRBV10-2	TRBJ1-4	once	TGCGCCAGCAGTCTGACAGGGACTAATGAAAAACTGTTTTTT	CASSLTGTNEKLFF
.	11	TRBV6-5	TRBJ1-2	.	TGTGCCAGTCACGCCGGGTATGGCTACACCTTC	CASHAGYGYTF
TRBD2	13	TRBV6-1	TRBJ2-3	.	TGTGCCAGCAGTTTAGCGGGGTCGGATACGCAGTATTTT	CASSLAGSDTQYF
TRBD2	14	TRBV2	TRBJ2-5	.	TGTGCCAGCAAGATTAGCGGGGGGCAAGAGACCCAGTACTTC	CASKISGGQETQYF
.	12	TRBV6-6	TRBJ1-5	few	TGTGCCAGCGGCCAGGGAATTCAGCCCCAGCATTTT	CASGQGIQPQHF
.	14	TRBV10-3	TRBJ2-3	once	TGTGCCATCAGTGAGTCGGCAGTCACAGATACGCAGTATTTT	CAISESAVTDTQYF
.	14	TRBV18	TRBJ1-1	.	TGTGCCAGCTCACCACCCAGTTTGAACACTGAAGCTTTCTTT	CASSPPSLNTEAFF
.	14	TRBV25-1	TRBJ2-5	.	TGTGCCAGCATCGGGTGGGACCGGTTGAAGACCCAGTACTTC	CASIGWDRLKTQYF
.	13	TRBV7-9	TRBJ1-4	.	TGTGCCAGCATGGGGACTGCTAATGAAAAACTGTTTTTT	CASMGTANEKLFF
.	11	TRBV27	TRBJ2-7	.	TGTGCCAGCAGATCCACAGGGATAGAGTACTTC	CASRSTGIEYF
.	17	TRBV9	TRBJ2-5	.	TGTGCCAGCAGCGTAGGCTTGGGATCTGGGAGTCAAGAGACCCAGTACTTC	CASSVGLGSGSQETQYF
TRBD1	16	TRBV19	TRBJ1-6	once	TGTGCCAGTAGTAACAACCCCGGGACAGCCAATTCACCCCTCCACTTT	CASSNNPGTANSPLHF
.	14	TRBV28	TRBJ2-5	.	TGTGCCAGCAGTTTAACCGGGGTCGAAGAGACCCAGTACTTC	CASSLTGVEETQYF
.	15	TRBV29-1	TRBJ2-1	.	TGCAGCGTTGGGGGTAGCGCAGCCTCCTACAATGAGCAGTTCTTC	CSVGGSAASYNEQFF
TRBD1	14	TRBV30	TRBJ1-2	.	TGTGCCTGGAATGGGGACAGGGGGATCCATGGCTACACCTTC	CAWNGDRGIHGYTF
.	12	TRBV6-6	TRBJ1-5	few	TGTGCCAGCAGTTCAAGAGATCAGCCCCAGCATTTT	CASSSRDQPQHF